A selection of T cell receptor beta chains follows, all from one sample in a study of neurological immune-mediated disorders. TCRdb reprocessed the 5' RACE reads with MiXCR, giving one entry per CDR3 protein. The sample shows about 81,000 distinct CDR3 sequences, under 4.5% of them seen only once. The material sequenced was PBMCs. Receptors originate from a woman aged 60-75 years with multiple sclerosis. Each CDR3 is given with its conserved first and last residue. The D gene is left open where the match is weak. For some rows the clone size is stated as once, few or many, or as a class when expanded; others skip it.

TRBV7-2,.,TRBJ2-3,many,CASSLVPYTDTQYF,TGTGCCAGCAGCTTAGTCCCGTACACAGATACGCAGTATTTT
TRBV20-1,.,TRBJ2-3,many,CSARDLRGIRTDTQYF,TGCAGTGCTAGAGATCTACGGGGAATCCGCACAGATACGCAGTATTTT
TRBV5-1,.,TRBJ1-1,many,CASSPGAGGETEAFF,TGCGCCAGCAGCCCCGGGGCAGGCGGCGAGACTGAAGCTTTCTTT
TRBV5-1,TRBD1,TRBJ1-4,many,CASSSGQGGGNEKLFF,TGCGCCAGCAGCTCCGGACAGGGCGGAGGGAATGAAAAACTGTTTTTT
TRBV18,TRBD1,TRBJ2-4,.,CASSPMTGGENIQYF,TGTGCCAGCTCACCAATGACAGGGGGCGAAAACATTCAGTACTTC
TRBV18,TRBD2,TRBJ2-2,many,CASSVAGANTGELFF,TGTGCCAGCTCAGTAGCGGGGGCGAACACCGGGGAGCTGTTTTTT
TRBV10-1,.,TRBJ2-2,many,CASSGGVSGTGELFF,TGCGCCAGCAGTGGTGGAGTCAGCGGCACCGGGGAGCTGTTTTTT
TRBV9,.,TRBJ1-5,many,CASSVAEKPGHIINQPQHF,TGTGCCAGCAGCGTAGCGGAGAAACCGGGACACATAATAAATCAGCCCCAGCATTTT
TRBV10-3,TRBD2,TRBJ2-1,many,CAISESGGVYNEQFF,TGTGCCATCAGTGAGAGCGGGGGGGTCTACAATGAGCAGTTCTTC
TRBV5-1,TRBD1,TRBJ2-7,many,CASSEDRPSYEQYF,TGCGCCAGCAGCGAGGACAGGCCCTCCTACGAGCAGTACTTC
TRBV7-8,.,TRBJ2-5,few,CASSLGSKAETQYF,TGTGCCAGCAGCTTAGGGTCTAAAGCTGAGACCCAGTACTTC
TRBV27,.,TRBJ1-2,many,CASSFRALGGYTF,TGTGCCAGCAGTTTCAGGGCCTTGGGAGGCTACACCTTC
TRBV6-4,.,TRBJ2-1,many,CASSASTDNEQFF,TGTGCCAGCAGTGCCTCGACCGACAATGAGCAGTTCTTC
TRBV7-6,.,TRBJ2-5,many,CASSLGVWETQYF,TGTGCCAGCAGCTTAGGGGTGTGGGAGACCCAGTACTTC
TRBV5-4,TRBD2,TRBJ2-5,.,CDSSTKTSGGETQYF,TGTGACAGCAGCACCAAGACTAGCGGCGGTGAGACCCAGTACTTC
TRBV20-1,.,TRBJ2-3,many,CSARSAVSTDTQYF,TGCAGTGCTAGGTCGGCAGTTAGCACAGATACGCAGTATTTT
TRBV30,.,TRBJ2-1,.,CAWTQGMNEQFF,TGTGCCTGGACCCAGGGGATGAATGAGCAGTTCTTC
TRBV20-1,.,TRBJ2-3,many,CSGGGGSTDTQYF,TGCAGTGGTGGGGGCGGAAGCACAGATACGCAGTATTTT
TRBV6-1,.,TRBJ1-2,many,CASRWTDYGYTF,TGTGCCAGCAGATGGACGGACTATGGCTACACCTTC
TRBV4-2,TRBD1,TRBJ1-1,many,CASSQTGQQNTEAFF,TGTGCCAGCAGCCAAACGGGACAGCAGAACACTGAAGCTTTCTTT
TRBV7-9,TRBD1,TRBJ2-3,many,CASSLGQGFSTDTQYF,TGTGCCAGCAGCTTAGGACAGGGTTTTTCCACAGATACGCAGTATTTT
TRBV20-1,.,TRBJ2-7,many,CSAREWGREVHEQYF,TGCAGTGCTAGAGAATGGGGCAGAGAGGTACACGAGCAGTACTTC
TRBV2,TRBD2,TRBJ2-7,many,CASRLTSGGLYEQYF,TGTGCCAGCAGGCTCACTAGCGGGGGTCTCTACGAGCAGTACTTC